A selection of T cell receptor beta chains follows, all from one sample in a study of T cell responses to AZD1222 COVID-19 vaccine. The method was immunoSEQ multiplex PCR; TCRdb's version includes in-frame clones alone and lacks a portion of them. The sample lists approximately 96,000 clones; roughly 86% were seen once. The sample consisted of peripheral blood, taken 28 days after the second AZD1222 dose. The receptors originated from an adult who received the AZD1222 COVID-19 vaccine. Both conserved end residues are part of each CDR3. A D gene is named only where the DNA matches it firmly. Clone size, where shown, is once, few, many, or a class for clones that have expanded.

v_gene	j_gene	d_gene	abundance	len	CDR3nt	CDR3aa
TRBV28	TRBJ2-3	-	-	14	TGTGCCAGCAGCTGGATCACACAGACAGATACGCAGTATTTT	CASSWITQTDTQYF
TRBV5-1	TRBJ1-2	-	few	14	TGCGCCAGCAGCTCCCAGGGTAAAGGTGGTGGCTACACCTTC	CASSSQGKGGGYTF
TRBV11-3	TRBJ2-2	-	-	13	TGTGCCAGCAGCGTTACTGACACCGGGGAGCTGTTTTTT	CASSVTDTGELFF
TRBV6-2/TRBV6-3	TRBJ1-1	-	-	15	TGTGCCAGCAGCCCACCTCAGGGAAGGGGGAATGAAGCTTTCTTT	CASSPPQGRGNEAFF
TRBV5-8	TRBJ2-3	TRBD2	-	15	TGTGCCAGCAGCCCGGGCCGACTAGCGGGAGATACGCAGTATTTT	CASSPGRLAGDTQYF
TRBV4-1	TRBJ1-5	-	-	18	TGCGCCAGCAGCCAGGGGGTTTTTGGAGCAGCATTGAATCAGCCCCAGCATTTT	CASSQGVFGAALNQPQHF
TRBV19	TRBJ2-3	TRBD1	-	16	TGTGCCAGTAGTGTCGGGACAGGGGGTCGGGCAGATACGCAGTATTTT	CASSVGTGGRADTQYF
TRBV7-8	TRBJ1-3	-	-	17	TGTGCCAGCAGCCTCAGCCCCGGGACCAGCTCTGGAAACACCATATATTTT	CASSLSPGTSSGNTIYF
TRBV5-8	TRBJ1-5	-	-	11	TGTGCCAGCAGCTTTGGAGGGTCCCAGCATTTT	CASSFGGSQHF
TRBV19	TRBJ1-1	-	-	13	TGTGCCAGTAGTATAAGGGGTAACACTGAAGCTTTCTTT	CASSIRGNTEAFF
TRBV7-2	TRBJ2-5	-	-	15	TGTGCCAGCAGCTTATACAGGGGAGGGCAAGAGACCCAGTACTTC	CASSLYRGGQETQYF
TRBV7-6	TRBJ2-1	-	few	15	TGTGCCAGCAGCCCGATCCAAGGGTCCTACAATGAGCAGTTCTTC	CASSPIQGSYNEQFF
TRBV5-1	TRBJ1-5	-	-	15	TGCGCCAGCAGCCTGCGGGGGGGGGCAGATCAGCCCCAGCATTTT	CASSLRGGADQPQHF
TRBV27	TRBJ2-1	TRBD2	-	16	TGTGCCAGCAGTTCATCTCCTAGCGGGAGGAACAATGAGCAGTTCTTC	CASSSSPSGRNNEQFF
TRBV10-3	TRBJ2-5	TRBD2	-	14	TGTGCCATCAGTTCCAGGACTAGCGCGGAGACCCAGTACTTC	CAISSRTSAETQYF
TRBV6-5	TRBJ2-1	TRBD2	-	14	TGTGCCAGCAGTTACTCCGGGACTAGCATTGAGCAGTTCTTC	CASSYSGTSIEQFF
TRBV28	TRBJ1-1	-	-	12	TGTGCCAGCAGACTAGGGAACACTGAAGCTTTCTTT	CASRLGNTEAFF
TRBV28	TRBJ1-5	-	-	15	TGTGCCAGCAGTACCAGGGTCACTAGCAATCAGCCCCAGCATTTT	CASSTRVTSNQPQHF
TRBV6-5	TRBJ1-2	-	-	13	TGTGCCAGCAGGAGACAGGCTCCAGAGGGCTACACCTTC	CASRRQAPEGYTF
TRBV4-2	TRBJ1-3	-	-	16	TGTGCCAGCAGCCAAAGGACGGGGGGATATGGAAACACCATATATTTT	CASSQRTGGYGNTIYF
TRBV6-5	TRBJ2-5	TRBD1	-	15	TGTGCCAGCAGTAGGGCGACAGGGGGGCAAGAGACCCAGTACTTC	CASSRATGGQETQYF
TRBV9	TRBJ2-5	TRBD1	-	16	TGTGCCAGCAGCCCCAGAGGGACAGGGGGGACGGAGACCCAGTACTTC	CASSPRGTGGTETQYF
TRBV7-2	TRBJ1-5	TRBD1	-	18	TGTGCCAGCAGCTTAGTTACAGGGGGCCCTTATAGCAATCAGCCCCAGCATTTT	CASSLVTGGPYSNQPQHF
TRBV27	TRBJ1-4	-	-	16	TGTGCCAGCAGTTTATCATTGGGAGGGACTAATGAAAAACTGTTTTTT	CASSLSLGGTNEKLFF
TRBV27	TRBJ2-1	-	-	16	TGTGCCAGCATCCTGACGACTGGTAGCTCCTACAATGAGCAGTTCTTC	CASILTTGSSYNEQFF
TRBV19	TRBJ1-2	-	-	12	TGTGCCAGTCACAGCCAGGGTGGCGGCTACACCTTC	CASHSQGGGYTF
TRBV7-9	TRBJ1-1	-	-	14	TGTGCCAGCAGCTTAGCGGGGGGAGGCACTGAAGCTTTCTTT	CASSLAGGGTEAFF
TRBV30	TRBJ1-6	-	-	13	TGTGCCTGGAGCCGAAACCTTAATTCACCCCTCCACTTT	CAWSRNLNSPLHF
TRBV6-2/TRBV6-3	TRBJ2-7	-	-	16	TGTGCCAGCAGTTACTCGTATGGGGGGCGCCCCAACGAGCAGTACTTC	CASSYSYGGRPNEQYF
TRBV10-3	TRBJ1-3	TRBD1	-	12	TGTGCCATCCGACAGGGTGGAAACACCATATATTTT	CAIRQGGNTIYF